This TCR beta chain was observed in a study of blood T cell repertoires in COVID-19. Source study methods: Amplification of reference gene primers was used by the study to estimate nucleated cell counts. Profiled with immunoSEQ multiplex PCR; TCRdb holds only in-frame clones, not every one. For V, J and clone size, that table is used; D and trimming come from the DNA. The table includes roughly 180,000 clones, roughly four fifths detected once. The CDR3 consists of 13 residues. The V gene's germline CDR1 is MNHEY and CDR2 SVGAGI. After removal of 10 bases from V and 8 bases from J, the junction contained 12 bases not matched to a gene.

This TCR derives from a woman between 40 and 55 years old with COVID-19, enrolled during active disease. The chain links TRBV6-5 to TRBJ2-3, with 7 bases that match TRBD2. Sequencing used peripheral blood. The CDR3, as DNA: TGTGCCACTTCGACGGGGAGCGGGGCTACGCAGTATTTT. Amino acid sequence: CATSTGSGATQYF.